Listed below are T cell receptor beta chains from one sample, sequenced in a study of early T cells in non-severe SARS-CoV-2 infection. From the 5' RACE reads, TCRdb called clonotypes with MiXCR, one entry per CDR3 protein. Of approximately 70,000 distinct CDR3 sequences in the sample, 9% to 10% were seen once. Sequencing used whole blood, obtained at baseline. The receptors come from an adult who was a healthcare worker with PCR-confirmed SARS-CoV-2 infection or an uninfected control (not recorded which). CDR3s include the opening cysteine and the closing phenylalanine or tryptophan. D genes are given only for firm matches. Rows may omit the clone size; those that give it use once, few, many or a size class.

clone_size: few; d_call: -; j_call: TRBJ2-7; v_call: TRBV29-1; cdr3_length: 13; cdr3_nt: TGCAGCGTTGGAGGGGGAATGGGTTACGAGCAGTACTTC; cdr3_aa: CSVGGGMGYEQYF
clone_size: -; d_call: -; j_call: TRBJ2-7; v_call: TRBV28; cdr3_length: 12; cdr3_nt: TGTGCCATAGGGACACCCTCCTACGAGCAGTACTTC; cdr3_aa: CAIGTPSYEQYF
clone_size: many; d_call: TRBD1; j_call: TRBJ1-5; v_call: TRBV12-3/TRBV12-4; cdr3_length: 15; cdr3_nt: TGTGCCAGCAGCCCAAACAGGGGAGGAAGTCAGCCCCAGCATTTT; cdr3_aa: CASSPNRGGSQPQHF
clone_size: -; d_call: TRBD2; j_call: TRBJ2-1; v_call: TRBV6-2/TRBV6-3; cdr3_length: 16; cdr3_nt: TGTGCCAGCAGTTACTCAATAGCGGGAGCGGTGAATGAGCAGTTCTTC; cdr3_aa: CASSYSIAGAVNEQFF
clone_size: few; d_call: -; j_call: TRBJ2-1; v_call: TRBV28; cdr3_length: 15; cdr3_nt: TGTGCCAGCAGTTTTGAGAGCCGAAGTCGGATAGAGCAGTTCTTC; cdr3_aa: CASSFESRSRIEQFF
clone_size: many; d_call: -; j_call: TRBJ2-1; v_call: TRBV7-2; cdr3_length: 15; cdr3_nt: TGTGCCAGCAGCTTGCAGGAGGGAAGCTACAATGAGCAGTTCTTC; cdr3_aa: CASSLQEGSYNEQFF
clone_size: -; d_call: -; j_call: TRBJ2-1; v_call: TRBV24-1; cdr3_length: 17; cdr3_nt: TGTGCCACCAGTGAACCTACCGGCCCTGTGGGGTACAATGAGCAGTTCTTC; cdr3_aa: CATSEPTGPVGYNEQFF
clone_size: many; d_call: TRBD1; j_call: TRBJ2-7; v_call: TRBV7-8; cdr3_length: 14; cdr3_nt: TGTGCCAGCAGCCCCCGGACAGGGGGCGGCGAGCAGTACTTC; cdr3_aa: CASSPRTGGGEQYF
clone_size: -; d_call: TRBD1; j_call: TRBJ2-2; v_call: TRBV4-1; cdr3_length: 16; cdr3_nt: TGCGCCAGCAGCCAATGGACAGGGGCGAACACCGGGGAGCTGTTTTTT; cdr3_aa: CASSQWTGANTGELFF
clone_size: -; d_call: -; j_call: TRBJ2-7; v_call: TRBV2; cdr3_length: 13; cdr3_nt: TGTGCCAGCAGTGAGTATTCACCCTACGAGCAGTACTTC; cdr3_aa: CASSEYSPYEQYF
clone_size: few; d_call: TRBD1; j_call: TRBJ2-7; v_call: TRBV19; cdr3_length: 15; cdr3_nt: TGTGCCAGTAGTGGAACCGGGACAGGGGCCTACGAGCAGTACTTC; cdr3_aa: CASSGTGTGAYEQYF
clone_size: -; d_call: -; j_call: TRBJ2-5; v_call: TRBV3-1; cdr3_length: 14; cdr3_nt: TGTGCCAGCAGCCAAGAGCTCTCCGCGGAGACCCAGTACTTC; cdr3_aa: CASSQELSAETQYF
clone_size: few; d_call: TRBD2; j_call: TRBJ2-1; v_call: TRBV29-1; cdr3_length: 15; cdr3_nt: TGCAGCGTTGTATCCGGACTAGTCCACTACAATGAGCAGTTCTTC; cdr3_aa: CSVVSGLVHYNEQFF
clone_size: many; d_call: TRBD1; j_call: TRBJ2-7; v_call: TRBV3-1; cdr3_length: 14; cdr3_nt: TGTGCCAGCAGCCTTAGGGACAGGGGCGACGAGCAGTACTTC; cdr3_aa: CASSLRDRGDEQYF
clone_size: many; d_call: TRBD1; j_call: TRBJ2-3; v_call: TRBV7-9; cdr3_length: 14; cdr3_nt: TGTGCCAGCAGGACAGACAGGGCGGGAGATACGCAGTATTTT; cdr3_aa: CASRTDRAGDTQYF
clone_size: -; d_call: TRBD1; j_call: TRBJ2-7; v_call: TRBV28; cdr3_length: 13; cdr3_nt: TGTGCCAGCAGGGGACAGAGCTCCTACGAGCAGTACTTC; cdr3_aa: CASRGQSSYEQYF
clone_size: -; d_call: -; j_call: TRBJ2-7; v_call: TRBV6-5; cdr3_length: 14; cdr3_nt: TGTGCCAGCAGAAAGGCTTATAGCTCCTACGAGCAGTACTTC; cdr3_aa: CASRKAYSSYEQYF
clone_size: few; d_call: -; j_call: TRBJ1-4; v_call: TRBV7-2; cdr3_length: 12; cdr3_nt: TGTGCCAGCAGCTTAGGCGATCAGAAACTGTTTTTT; cdr3_aa: CASSLGDQKLFF
clone_size: many; d_call: TRBD2; j_call: TRBJ2-1; v_call: TRBV18; cdr3_length: 15; cdr3_nt: TGTGCCAGCTCACTTAGCGGGCAGTACTACAATGAGCAGTTCTTC; cdr3_aa: CASSLSGQYYNEQFF
clone_size: many; d_call: -; j_call: TRBJ2-7; v_call: TRBV18; cdr3_length: 15; cdr3_nt: TGTGCCAGCTCACCACTTTCTGCAGCAGCCTACGAGCAGTACTTC; cdr3_aa: CASSPLSAAAYEQYF
clone_size: few; d_call: -; j_call: TRBJ2-3; v_call: TRBV10-3; cdr3_length: 12; cdr3_nt: TGTGCCATCAGCACTAGCACAGATACGCAGTATTTT; cdr3_aa: CAISTSTDTQYF
clone_size: few; d_call: -; j_call: TRBJ2-3; v_call: TRBV21-1; cdr3_length: 16; cdr3_nt: TGTGCCAGCACTCCTAGCGGGAGGGCCCTTACAGATACGCAGTATTTT; cdr3_aa: CASTPSGRALTDTQYF
clone_size: many; d_call: TRBD2; j_call: TRBJ2-7; v_call: TRBV20-1; cdr3_length: 14; cdr3_nt: TGCAGTGCTAGGCCAGGGACTAGCGGCTACGAGCAGTACTTC; cdr3_aa: CSARPGTSGYEQYF
clone_size: few; d_call: TRBD1; j_call: TRBJ1-6; v_call: TRBV28; cdr3_length: 18; cdr3_nt: TGTGCCAGCGTGGGGGACAGGGTCAGTGGCCCCTATAATTCACCCCTCCACTTT; cdr3_aa: CASVGDRVSGPYNSPLHF
clone_size: -; d_call: TRBD1; j_call: TRBJ1-3; v_call: TRBV6-5; cdr3_length: 16; cdr3_nt: TGTGCCAGCAGTTATCCGGGAAGGGGGCCTGGAAACACCATATATTTT; cdr3_aa: CASSYPGRGPGNTIYF
clone_size: -; d_call: -; j_call: TRBJ1-6; v_call: TRBV7-9; cdr3_length: 15; cdr3_nt: TGTGCCAGCAGCCCATACAGGGACTATAATTCACCCCTCCACTTT; cdr3_aa: CASSPYRDYNSPLHF
clone_size: -; d_call: TRBD1; j_call: TRBJ2-2; v_call: TRBV29-1; cdr3_length: 16; cdr3_nt: TGCAGCGCTGAGAAACGAGTGACAGGGATCACCGGGGAGCTGTTTTTT; cdr3_aa: CSAEKRVTGITGELFF
clone_size: -; d_call: TRBD2; j_call: TRBJ2-5; v_call: TRBV7-2; cdr3_length: 15; cdr3_nt: TGTGCCAGCAGCCCCCTCGGCGGGAGTTTGGAGACCCAGTACTTC; cdr3_aa: CASSPLGGSLETQYF
clone_size: many; d_call: -; j_call: TRBJ1-5; v_call: TRBV12-3/TRBV12-4; cdr3_length: 16; cdr3_nt: TGTGCCAGCAGTTTGTCCTCCTTGGCTAGCAATCAGCCCCAGCATTTT; cdr3_aa: CASSLSSLASNQPQHF
clone_size: few; d_call: -; j_call: TRBJ1-5; v_call: TRBV2; cdr3_length: 15; cdr3_nt: TGTGCCAGCATGAAAGGTGGCGGTGGAAATCAGCCCCAGCATTTT; cdr3_aa: CASMKGGGGNQPQHF
clone_size: -; d_call: -; j_call: TRBJ2-2; v_call: TRBV20-1; cdr3_length: 14; cdr3_nt: TGCAGTGCTAGGGAGGGCCAGGGAAGAGGGGAGCTGTTTTTT; cdr3_aa: CSAREGQGRGELFF
clone_size: few; d_call: -; j_call: TRBJ1-1; v_call: TRBV7-8; cdr3_length: 16; cdr3_nt: TGTGCCAGCAGCTCATCGGCCGGGGTATTGAGCACTGAAGCTTTCTTT; cdr3_aa: CASSSSAGVLSTEAFF
clone_size: many; d_call: TRBD1; j_call: TRBJ1-1; v_call: TRBV5-4; cdr3_length: 17; cdr3_nt: TGTGCCAGCAGCTCGGCGGGACAGGGGGCTCGGAACACTGAAGCTTTCTTT; cdr3_aa: CASSSAGQGARNTEAFF
clone_size: many; d_call: -; j_call: TRBJ2-5; v_call: TRBV7-9; cdr3_length: 13; cdr3_nt: TGTGCCAGCAGCCGCTCTAGCGCGGAGACCCAGTACTTC; cdr3_aa: CASSRSSAETQYF
clone_size: few; d_call: TRBD1; j_call: TRBJ2-1; v_call: TRBV24-1; cdr3_length: 15; cdr3_nt: TGTGCCACCAGTGATAAGACAGGGCCCTACAATGAGCAGTTCTTC; cdr3_aa: CATSDKTGPYNEQFF
clone_size: -; d_call: TRBD2; j_call: TRBJ2-2; v_call: TRBV6-2/TRBV6-3; cdr3_length: 19; cdr3_nt: TGTGCCAGCAGTCGAAGGGGACTAGCGGGAGTCGGGAACACCGGGGAGCTGTTTTTT; cdr3_aa: CASSRRGLAGVGNTGELFF
clone_size: few; d_call: -; j_call: TRBJ2-5; v_call: TRBV14; cdr3_length: 15; cdr3_nt: TGTGCCAGCAGCCAAGATCCGAACAGTAAAGAGACCCAGTACTTC; cdr3_aa: CASSQDPNSKETQYF
clone_size: many; d_call: -; j_call: TRBJ2-1; v_call: TRBV14; cdr3_length: 13; cdr3_nt: TGTGCCTCGACCCGGGGGAGATACAATGAGCAGTTCTTC; cdr3_aa: CASTRGRYNEQFF
clone_size: many; d_call: -; j_call: TRBJ2-7; v_call: TRBV20-1; cdr3_length: 12; cdr3_nt: TGCAGTGCTACTGGACTGGACTACGAGCAGTACTTC; cdr3_aa: CSATGLDYEQYF
clone_size: -; d_call: TRBD1; j_call: TRBJ1-2; v_call: TRBV10-3; cdr3_length: 15; cdr3_nt: TGTGCCATCAGTGAGTCAGGGCAGGGGGACTACGGCTACACCTTC; cdr3_aa: CAISESGQGDYGYTF
clone_size: once; d_call: -; j_call: TRBJ2-7; v_call: TRBV28; cdr3_length: 13; cdr3_nt: TGTGCCAGCACCGGGGTCCAGGGCTACGAGCAGTACTTC; cdr3_aa: CASTGVQGYEQYF
clone_size: -; d_call: TRBD1; j_call: TRBJ2-2; v_call: TRBV5-1; cdr3_length: 16; cdr3_nt: TGCGCCAGCAGCAGAGAGGGACAGGGTCTGTCCGGGGAGCTGTTTTTT; cdr3_aa: CASSREGQGLSGELFF
clone_size: many; d_call: -; j_call: TRBJ2-1; v_call: TRBV27; cdr3_length: 13; cdr3_nt: TGTGCCAGCAGTTTCAGGGTGTACAATGAGCAGTTCTTC; cdr3_aa: CASSFRVYNEQFF
clone_size: many; d_call: -; j_call: TRBJ2-7; v_call: TRBV29-1; cdr3_length: 14; cdr3_nt: TGCAGCGTGGACACAGGGCCCCCCATATACGAGCAGTACTTC; cdr3_aa: CSVDTGPPIYEQYF
clone_size: -; d_call: TRBD2; j_call: TRBJ2-5; v_call: TRBV20-1; cdr3_length: 13; cdr3_nt: TGCAGTGCTGGACTAGCGGGAGGAGAGACCCAGTACTTC; cdr3_aa: CSAGLAGGETQYF
clone_size: many; d_call: -; j_call: TRBJ1-4; v_call: TRBV6-5; cdr3_length: 15; cdr3_nt: TGTGCCAGCAGCTTTAACAGGGCGACTAATGAAAAACTGTTTTTT; cdr3_aa: CASSFNRATNEKLFF